The 29 T cell receptor beta chains below all came from one sample that was sequenced in a study of blood T cells in healthy people across ages. For the second PCR, which ran for about 6 to 12 cycles, a sample-barcoded 5' primer and a J-beta primer mix were used. TCRdb called the 5' RACE reads again in MiXCR, with one record for every CDR3 protein. The sample yields about 780,000 distinct CDR3 sequences, more than 35% seen once. Specimen: blood. Every receptor here comes from a man aged 80 or over in good health.

This clonotype showed up just a few times. The gene calls are TRBV16 and TRBJ2-7; D ambiguous. The V end lost 1 base, the J end lost 4 bases, and 8 bases lay between the germline ends. This CDR3 comprises 13 residues. The germline V gene has CDR1 KGHSY and CDR2 FQNENV. The CDR3 DNA sequence: TGTGCCAGCAGCCAATTGACCACTTACGAGCAGTACTTC. Translated, it gives CASSQLTTYEQYF.

The chain joins TRBV12-3 or TRBV12-4 to TRBJ1-2; no definite D call. Deletions cut 3 bases from V and 5 bases from J, with 10 bases between. This CDR3 has 13 residues. CDR3 amino acids: CASSLGKGYGYTF. The CDR3 DNA reads TGTGCCAGCAGTTTGGGAAAAGGGTATGGCTACACCTTC.

The sample holds a few counts of this clonotype. The rearrangement joins TRBV28 to TRBJ2-5; the match to TRBD2 covers 9 bases. Germline assignment: CDR1 MDHEN and CDR2 SYDVKM. V shed 6 bases, J shed 4 bases, and the junction held 9 bases outside the gene matches. CDR3 length: 15 amino acids. CDR3 sequence (DNA): TGTGCCAGCAGGGAGACTAGCGGAGGGGGAGAGACCCAGTACTTC. Its protein is CASRETSGGGETQYF.

The chain uses TRBV6-5 and TRBJ2-6; perhaps TRBD2 as D (6 bases). Germline values: CDR1 MNHEY, CDR2 SVGAGI. CDR3 length: 18 amino acids. Trimming shortened V by 4 bases and J by 4 bases, and 20 bases separated the two germline ends. The CDR3 sequence is CASSSGPGVRRGANVLTF. CDR3 nucleotide sequence: TGTGCCAGCAGTTCTGGGCCGGGAGTCAGAAGAGGGGCCAACGTCCTGACTTTC.

This clonotype turned up a few times. This chain connects TRBV6-2 or TRBV6-3 to TRBJ2-5; 7 positions match TRBD2. The junction had 6 bases not matched to a gene; V was cut back by 2 bases and J by 6 bases. This CDR3 region has 14 residues. Germline values: CDR1 MNHEY, CDR2 SVGEGT. CDR3 sequence: CASSYVGGLQTQYF. For the CDR3, the DNA is TGTGCCAGCAGTTACGTCGGGGGGTTGCAGACCCAGTACTTC.

This chain joins TRBV4-3 and TRBJ1-5; unclear D gene. The CDR3 contains 15 residues. CDR1 LGHNA and CDR2 YSLEER come from the germline V gene. V lost 5 bases to trimming and J lost 3 bases, with 14 bases between them. The CDR3 here is CASSEVVGPNQPQHF. The CDR3 DNA sequence: TGCGCCAGCAGCGAAGTGGTAGGGCCCAATCAGCCCCAGCATTTT.

This clonotype was observed a handful of times. CDR3 nucleotides: TGTGCCATCAGTGAGTCGCGGCGGGAGATTAACTACGAGCAGTACTTC. It specifies CAISESRREINYEQYF. The gene calls are TRBV10-3 and TRBJ2-7; 7 positions match TRBD2. Trimming removed 0 bases from V and 3 bases from J; junction bases left unmatched: 8. The CDR3 totals 16 residues. The germline V gene encodes CDR1 ENHRY and CDR2 SYGVKD.

This clonotype was picked up a small number of times. The chain combines TRBV28 with TRBJ1-2; maybe TRBD1 (5 bases). Germline values: CDR1 MDHEN, CDR2 SYDVKM. V was clipped by 6 bases and J by 4 bases, with 12 bases between them. The CDR3 is 13 residues long. The DNA for the CDR3 is TGTGCCAGCAGACCGACAGTTACCTATGGCTACACCTTC. Translation: CASRPTVTYGYTF.

This clonotype occurred a few times. This chain joins TRBV5-4 and TRBJ2-7, with 10 bases lining up with TRBD1. CDR1 SGHNT and CDR2 YYREEE come from the germline V gene (reference sequence). The J segment lost 4 bases and the V segment lost 4 bases, leaving 11 bases of the junction unmatched. This CDR3 has 16 amino acids. CDR3 region: CASSPGTGEGFYEQYF. The CDR3 region has the DNA TGTGCCAGCAGCCCAGGGACAGGGGAGGGATTTTACGAGCAGTACTTC. The whole variable domain, remainder taken from reference TRBV5-4 and TRBJ2-7, is ETGVTQSPTHLIKTRGQQVTLRCSSQSGHNTVSWYQQALGQGPQFIFQYYREEENGRGNFPPRFSGLQFPNYSSELNVNALELDDSALYLCASSPGTGEGFYEQYFGPGTRLTVT.

The chain is built from TRBV25-1 and TRBJ1-6; D ambiguous. Germline CDR1 MGHDK, CDR2 SYGVNS. The germline V and J ends were trimmed by 3 bases and 5 bases, with 11 bases remaining between them. CDR3 length equals 15 residues. The CDR3 protein is CASSESLPNNSPLHF. In DNA, the CDR3 is TGTGCCAGCAGTGAGTCGCTCCCCAATAATTCACCCCTCCACTTT. The full variable domain, completed using reference TRBV25-1 and TRBJ1-6, is EADIYQTPRYLVIGTGKKITLECSQTMGHDKMYWYQQDPGMELHLIHYSYGVNSTEKGDLSSESTVSRIRTEHFPLTLESARPSHTSQYLCASSESLPNNSPLHFGNGTRLTVT.

This clonotype was seen a few times. The chain is built from TRBV11-3 and TRBJ2-1; D may be TRBD2 (6 bases). V lost 2 bases and J 6 bases, leaving 14 bases between the germline ends. The CDR3 runs to 15 residues. Germline V CDR1 and CDR2: SGHNT, YENEEA. The CDR3 nucleotides are TGTGCCAGCAGCTTATTCGGGGGAGCGGGCAATGAGCAGTTCTTC. Translation gives CASSLFGGAGNEQFF.

The chain's CDR3 is CSARVSAGTNEQYF. CDR3 in DNA: TGCAGTGCTAGAGTCTCGGCCGGAACTAATGAGCAGTACTTC. The genes are TRBV20-1 and TRBJ2-5; D is ambiguous. The CDR3 consists of 14 residues. The V end was cut by 1 base, the J end by 11 bases, with 20 bases between. CDR1 is DFQATT and CDR2 is SNEGSKA in the germline V gene (reference sequence).

This clonotype was counted ten times or more. The chain combines TRBV29-1 with TRBJ1-5, with 7 nucleotides matching TRBD1. The trim removed 6 bases at V and 2 bases at J, leaving 7 bases unmatched. CDR1 and CDR2 (germline): SQVTM, ANQGSEA. The CDR3 is 14 residues long. CDR3 sequence (DNA): TGCAGCGTGAAAATACAGGGGCGCAATCAGCCCCAGCATTTT. It is translated as CSVKIQGRNQPQHF.

A word on this clonotype: A read error may produce the germline difference seen at one junction end. The chain joins TRBV30 to TRBJ2-7; possibly TRBD1 or TRBD2 for D (5 bases each). The CDR3 extends over 12 amino acids. Per germline, CDR1 GTSNPN and CDR2 SVGIG (reference sequence). In DNA form, the CDR3 reads TGTGCCGGGAGTGATGAGGGGACCGAGCAGTACTTC. Protein: CAGSDEGTEQYF.

This clonotype appeared many times. V usage is TRBV3-1 and J usage is TRBJ2-7; 10 bases match TRBD1. J gave up 7 bases and V 3 bases, and 9 bases lay outside the gene matches. CDR1 LGHDT and CDR2 YNNKEL come from the germline V gene (reference sequence). This CDR3 region has 15 residues. CDR3 residues: CASSHSGTGVVEQYF. The DNA of the CDR3 is TGTGCCAGCAGCCATTCCGGGACAGGGGTAGTAGAGCAGTACTTC.

V and J are TRBV14 and TRBJ2-1; 9 bases match TRBD2. After removal of 5 bases from V and 0 bases from J, the junction contained 8 bases not matched to a gene. The germline V gene has CDR1 SGHDN and CDR2 FVKESK. This CDR3 has 17 amino acids. The CDR3 DNA reads as TGTGCCAGCAGCGGGCGGAGCGGGAGGAGCTCCTACAATGAGCAGTTCTTC. Protein sequence: CASSGRSGRSSYNEQFF.

The J gene is TRBJ2-2, the V gene TRBV7-9; D ambiguous. Germline CDR1 SEHNR, CDR2 FQNEAQ (reference sequence). There are 19 residues in the CDR3. The ends were cut back, 5 bases at V and 0 bases at J, with 22 bases in the middle. This CDR3 is CASSHQRGPSSANTGELFF. DNA of the CDR3: TGTGCCAGCAGCCACCAACGCGGCCCGTCTTCCGCGAACACCGGGGAGCTGTTTTTT.

The chain carries TRBV20-1 and TRBJ1-2; TRBD1 matches 7 bases. Trimming at V came to 3 bases and at J to 4 bases, leaving 5 bases not matched to a gene. Germline V gene data show CDR1 as DFQATT and CDR2 as SNEGSKA (reference sequence). This CDR3 has 13 amino acids. The CDR3 protein is CSASGQAFYGYTF. The CDR3 region has the DNA TGCAGTGCTAGTGGACAGGCCTTCTATGGCTACACCTTC.

The rearrangement links TRBV29-1 to TRBJ2-3; 8 positions match TRBD1. The V segment lost 4 bases and the J segment 1 base; nucleotides outside the gene matches: 4. Per germline, CDR1 SQVTM and CDR2 ANQGSEA. The CDR3 loop spans 14 amino acids. The CDR3 loop is CSVGGTGGTDTQYF. CDR3 nucleotides: TGCAGCGTTGGAGGGACAGGAGGCACAGATACGCAGTATTTT.

The rearrangement uses TRBV12-3 or TRBV12-4 and TRBJ2-1; D remains unclear. V was cut by 2 bases and J by 3 bases, with 17 bases left in between. The CDR3 extends over 17 amino acids. The CDR3 sequence: CASSLKVGLPLYNEQFF. In DNA, the CDR3 is TGTGCCAGCAGTTTAAAGGTCGGGCTTCCACTCTACAATGAGCAGTTCTTC.

A note on this clonotype: With a much larger clone just one base away, this may be a read error. V is TRBV5-1 and J is TRBJ2-1; D is perhaps TRBD1 (5 bases). The CDR3 extends over 14 amino acids. Germline V gives CDR1 SGHRS, CDR2 YFSETQ. Here the CDR3 DNA reads TGCGCCAGCAGACCAGGGAATGCCTACAATGAGCGGTTCTTC. Its protein is CASRPGNAYNERFF.

This chain uses TRBV27 with TRBJ2-3; TRBD1 might be the D (6 bases). This CDR3 comprises 13 residues. The germline V gene has CDR1 MNHEY and CDR2 SMNVEV (reference sequence). Trimming cost V 8 bases and J 2 bases, with 11 bases left between them. DNA for the CDR3: TGTGCCAGCGCCCAGGGGACCACAGATACGCAGTATTTT. Protein product: CASAQGTTDTQYF.

The rearrangement joins TRBV9 to TRBJ2-1; unclear D gene. V lost 0 bases to trimming and J lost 5 bases, with 12 bases between them. Germline CDR1 SGDLS, CDR2 YYNGEE. CDR3 length equals 15 residues. In nucleotides, the CDR3 is TGTGCCAGCAGCGTAGTAACCGGGTCCAACAATGAGCAGTTCTTC. It is translated as CASSVVTGSNNEQFF.

This clonotype came up a few times. The chain couples TRBV12-3 or TRBV12-4 to TRBJ2-4; 9 bases align to TRBD1. The V segment lost 6 bases and the J segment 6 bases; nucleotides outside the gene matches: 9. The CDR3 has 15 residues. The CDR3 coding sequence is TGTGCCAGCAGCACCGCCCGACAGGGGGGAAACATTCAGTACTTC. This gives the protein CASSTARQGGNIQYF.

The rearrangement links TRBV7-2 to TRBJ2-5, with 11 bases identical to TRBD2. The J call may be faulty, since TRBJ2-7 better matches the DNA end. In germline, CDR1 is SGHTA, CDR2 FQGNSA. The CDR3 sequence is 17 residues long. CDR3 sequence: CASSSGGTSGVIYEQYF. The CDR3 bases are TGTGCCAGCAGCTCCGGAGGGACTAGCGGAGTGATCTACGAGCAGTACTTC.

CDR3 in amino acids: CASSWRGGRADEQFF. CDR3 sequence (DNA): TGCGCCAGCAGCTGGAGGGGCGGGAGGGCGGATGAGCAGTTCTTC. The V call is TRBV5-1, the J call TRBJ2-1; 9 nucleotides match TRBD2. The CDR3 extends over 15 amino acids. The germline V gene has CDR1 SGHRS and CDR2 YFSETQ. With 3 bases clipped from V and 8 bases from J, the junction kept 9 bases outside the gene matches.

This clonotype was seen at least ten times. V gene TRBV20-1 combines with J gene TRBJ2-7; 13 bases are shared with TRBD2. CDR3 length equals 13 residues. Trimming took 6 bases from V and 6 from J; bases not matched to a gene: 5. Germline V gene data show CDR1 as DFQATT and CDR2 as SNEGSKA (reference sequence). This CDR3 is CSAPGLAGPEQYF. In DNA, the CDR3 is TGCAGTGCCCCGGGACTAGCGGGACCCGAGCAGTACTTC.

This clonotype has at least ten counts. The chain couples TRBV28 to TRBJ2-3; 8 bases are a match to TRBD2. Germline V gene data show CDR1 as MDHEN and CDR2 as SYDVKM. This CDR3 has 16 residues. V shed 2 bases and J 2 bases; nucleotides not matched to a gene: 6. In DNA, the CDR3 is TGTGCCAGCAGTTTAGATCTTAGCGGGGTCACAGATACGCAGTATTTT. Encoded protein: CASSLDLSGVTDTQYF.

This clonotype occurred a few times. The genes are TRBV6-4 and TRBJ2-1; 9 positions match TRBD2. The germline CDR1 and CDR2 sequences are MRHNA and SNTAGT. V shed 4 bases and J 4 bases; nucleotides not matched to a gene: 8. There are 16 residues in the CDR3. CDR3 sequence: CASSVSSGNIYNEQFF. CDR3 DNA: TGTGCCAGCAGTGTGTCTAGCGGGAATATATACAATGAGCAGTTCTTC.